These 25 T cell receptor beta chains originate from one sample sequenced in a study of T cells after yellow fever vaccination. TCRdb reprocessed the 5' RACE reads via MiXCR and lists one record per CDR3 protein. This table has hundreds of thousands of distinct CDR3 sequences, 9% to 15% appearing once. Specimen: PBMCs, collected on the day of the yellow fever booster vaccination. Receptor source: a man aged 25 to 45 who received the YFV17D yellow fever vaccine.

This clonotype has more than one count but fewer than ten. The CDR3: CASSGQLAGAPGELFF. The CDR3 bases are TGTGCCAGCTCCGGGCAACTAGCGGGAGCTCCCGGGGAGCTGTTTTTT. This chain links TRBV9 with TRBJ2-2, with 11 bases fitting TRBD2. CDR1 and CDR2 (germline): SGDLS, YYNGEE. This CDR3 has 16 residues. V lost 7 bases to trimming and J lost 6 bases; unmatched junction nucleotides: 11.

The gene calls are TRBV20-1 and TRBJ1-2; TRBD1 might be the D (6 bases). This CDR3 is built from 18 residues. Germline V CDR1 and CDR2: DFQATT, SNEGSKA (reference sequence). The V and J ends lost 0 bases and 8 bases respectively, with 28 bases between them. CDR3 DNA: TGCAGTGCTAGAGATCGAGGCGCAAATAGGGGGAGAAGAGGCGGCTACACCTTC. It translates to CSARDRGANRGRRGGYTF.

This clonotype was seen more than once but under ten times. The CDR3 loop is CASGVEEIGGTMVNEQFF. CDR3 DNA sequence: TGCGCCAGCGGGGTGGAGGAGATCGGCGGGACGATGGTCAATGAGCAGTTCTTC. The J gene is TRBJ2-1, the V gene TRBV5-1; weak D call: TRBD2 (6 bases). V lost 7 bases and J 6 bases, leaving 29 bases between the germline ends. Looked up from germline, CDR1 is SGHRS and CDR2 is YFSETQ. The CDR3 has 18 amino acids.

The chain has TRBV20-1 and TRBJ2-5; 10 positions match TRBD2. Trimming cost V 5 bases and J 5 bases; bases outside gene matches: 11. The germline gives CDR1 DFQATT, CDR2 SNEGSKA (reference sequence). The CDR3 spans 15 residues. In nucleotides, the CDR3 is TGCAGTGCTCTGGGGTGGGGACTAGCGCAGGAGACCCAGTACTTC. Its protein is CSALGWGLAQETQYF.

The rearrangement joins TRBV7-2 to TRBJ2-7; maybe TRBD2 (6 bases). CDR1 SGHTA and CDR2 FQGNSA come from the germline V gene. The V and J ends lost 1 base and 2 bases respectively, with 12 bases between them. The CDR3 has 15 amino acids. The CDR3 DNA reads as TGTGCCAGCAGCTTAGAGGGACTGGGGACCTACGAGCAGTACTTC. Its translation: CASSLEGLGTYEQYF.

CDR3: CASSPDRERPQHF. CDR3 nucleotides: TGTGCCAGCTCACCAGATAGGGAACGGCCCCAGCATTTT. The gene calls are TRBV18 and TRBJ1-5; D is unclear. In germline, CDR1 is KGHSH, CDR2 LQKENI. The CDR3 sequence is 13 residues long. V gave up 2 bases and J gave up 9 bases, with 11 bases separating them.

This clonotype was counted between two and nine times. This chain joins TRBV20-1 and TRBJ2-3; D is undetermined. V gave up 6 bases and J gave up 6 bases, with 13 bases separating them. Germline V gives CDR1 DFQATT, CDR2 SNEGSKA (reference sequence). CDR3 length: 12 residues. CDR3 sequence reads: CSAKTQLDTQYF. CDR3 DNA sequence: TGCAGTGCGAAGACTCAGTTGGATACGCAGTATTTT.

This clonotype was detected only a few times. The rearrangement joins TRBV20-1 to TRBJ2-5; D could derive from TRBD1 or TRBD2 (5 bases each). Trimming stripped 2 bases from V and 5 bases from J, with 15 bases between. Germline CDR1 and CDR2: DFQATT and SNEGSKA (reference sequence). The CDR3 is made up of 14 amino acids. The CDR3 here is CSARSLGEGETQYF. CDR3 sequence (DNA): TGCAGTGCTAGATCTCTGGGAGAGGGGGAGACCCAGTACTTC.

This clonotype has at least ten counts. This rearrangement joins TRBV6-5 to TRBJ1-1, with TRBD1 as a possible D gene (5 bases). This CDR3 is 14 amino acids long. Germline V gene data show CDR1 as MNHEY and CDR2 as SVGAGI. V was shortened by 4 bases and J by 3 bases, with 12 bases between the two germline ends. CDR3 protein: CASSSLGGDTEAFF. CDR3 DNA: TGTGCCAGCAGTTCTCTGGGGGGAGACACTGAAGCTTTCTTT.

J is TRBJ2-1 and V is TRBV24-1; the match to TRBD1 covers 7 bases. V dropped 3 bases and J dropped 2; count of bases not matched to a gene: 9. Germline V gene sequence: CDR1 KGHDR, CDR2 SFDVKD. The CDR3 has 17 amino acids. CDR3 bases: TGTGCCACCAGTGATAGGTTACTCGGGACAGCCTACAATGAGCAGTTCTTC. It yields the protein CATSDRLLGTAYNEQFF.

V gene TRBV11-2 combines with J gene TRBJ2-5; D unclear. Between the trimmed V and J ends, which lost 5 bases and 8 bases, there was a span of 9 bases. CDR3 length: 11 amino acids. Per the germline V gene, CDR1 is SGHAT and CDR2 is FQNNGV. In DNA, the CDR3 is TGTGCCAGCAGCCAAACTCCTACCCAGTACTTC. This sequence encodes CASSQTPTQYF. Full variable domain (outside the CDR3, taken from reference TRBV11-2 and TRBJ2-5): EAGVAQSPRYKIIEKRQSVAFWCNPISGHATLYWYQQILGQGPKLLIQFQNNGVVDDSQLPKDRFSAERLKGVDSTLKIQPAKLEDSAVYLCASSQTPTQYFGPGTRLLVL.

This chain joins TRBV6-5 and TRBJ1-1, with D maybe TRBD1 (5 bases). The V and J ends lost 4 bases and 4 bases respectively, with 22 bases between them. The germline CDR1 and CDR2 sequences are MNHEY and SVGAGI. This CDR3 contains 17 residues. DNA of the CDR3: TGTGCCAGCAGTTCAAAGCGACAGCAGGTCTGGAGCACTGAAGCTTTCTTT. It encodes CASSSKRQQVWSTEAFF.

The chain couples TRBV10-3 to TRBJ1-1; D might be TRBD1 (5 bases). The CDR3 loop spans 15 amino acids. V dropped 4 bases and J dropped 0 bases, with 12 bases sitting between them. Per germline, CDR1 ENHRY and CDR2 SYGVKD. The CDR3, as DNA: TGTGCCATCAGTGGGGGGTGGGGAGTGAACACTGAAGCTTTCTTT. Its protein is CAISGGWGVNTEAFF.

The CDR3 here is CSATSGKHSYNEQFF. CDR3 DNA sequence: TGCAGTGCCACGAGCGGGAAGCACTCCTACAATGAGCAGTTCTTC. The J gene is TRBJ2-1, the V gene TRBV20-1; 7 positions agree with TRBD2. The CDR3 has 15 amino acids. CDR1 and CDR2 (germline): DFQATT, SNEGSKA (reference sequence). V lost 6 bases, J lost 0 bases, and 8 bases stayed unmatched.

This chain connects TRBV20-1 to TRBJ2-7, with no clear D. Trimming stripped 3 bases from V and 9 bases from J, with 12 bases between. The CDR3 length is 11 residues. CDR1 and CDR2 (germline): DFQATT, SNEGSKA (reference sequence). The CDR3 sequence is CSASSTAAQYF. The CDR3 DNA sequence: TGCAGTGCTAGCAGCACGGCGGCGCAGTACTTC.

This clonotype has more than one count but fewer than ten. The rearrangement joins TRBV6-1 to TRBJ2-7; tentative D call: TRBD1 (5 bases). Germline CDR1 reads MNHNS; CDR2 reads SASEGT. The V end was cut by 4 bases, the J end by 6 bases, with 19 bases between. The CDR3 is made up of 15 amino acids. The CDR3 protein is CASSGPTLPGIEQYF. The CDR3 DNA sequence: TGTGCCAGCAGTGGGCCGACTCTACCAGGGATCGAGCAGTACTTC.

This clonotype was seen at least ten times. The chain links TRBV6-5 to TRBJ2-1, with a possible D match to TRBD2 (6 bases). This CDR3 comprises 10 residues. Germline V gives CDR1 MNHEY, CDR2 SVGAGI. V was shortened by 8 bases and J by 7 bases, with 6 bases between the two germline ends. The CDR3 sequence is CASGGNEQFF. The CDR3 DNA reads TGTGCCAGCGGGGGGAATGAGCAGTTCTTC.

The sample holds a few counts of this clonotype. The chain is built from TRBV7-2 and TRBJ2-7; D gene uncertain. The CDR3 runs 13 residues. The V gene's germline CDR1 is SGHTA and CDR2 FQGNSA. Between the trimmed V and J ends, which lost 1 base and 3 bases, there was a span of 7 bases. CDR3: CASSLVGFYEQYF. CDR3 sequence (DNA): TGTGCCAGCAGCTTAGTAGGCTTCTACGAGCAGTACTTC.

The chain combines TRBV29-1 with TRBJ2-1, with 7 bases that match TRBD2. The CDR3 covers 14 residues. Germline V lookup: CDR1 SQVTM, CDR2 ANQGSEA. Unmatched junction bases numbered 9, after V lost 6 bases and J lost 4 bases. This CDR3 is CSVMIAGNYNEQFF. The CDR3 bases are TGCAGCGTAATGATAGCGGGCAATTACAATGAGCAGTTCTTC.

This clonotype was counted between two and nine times. The rearrangement uses TRBV20-1 and TRBJ2-3; perhaps TRBD2 as D (5 bases). The CDR3 has 14 amino acids. Germline CDR1 reads DFQATT; CDR2 reads SNEGSKA (reference sequence). Trimming took off 6 bases at V and 2 bases at J, with 15 bases between the two ends. The CDR3 sequence: CSAARGTFTDTQYF. CDR3 bases: TGCAGTGCGGCACGGGGAACCTTCACAGATACGCAGTATTTT.

A few counts support this clonotype. This chain joins TRBV29-1 and TRBJ2-5, with D maybe TRBD1 (6 bases). Germline CDR1 and CDR2: SQVTM and ANQGSEA. CDR3 length: 15 residues. V lost 0 bases and J 1 base, leaving 12 bases between the germline ends. The CDR3 DNA reads TGCAGCGTTGAAGATCTTGCCAGGGGCCAAGAGACCCAGTACTTC. Protein sequence: CSVEDLARGQETQYF.

This clonotype has a single count. The chain combines TRBV4-3 with TRBJ2-3, with D maybe TRBD1 (6 bases). V shed 2 bases and J shed 7 bases, with 10 bases lying between them. The CDR3 runs to 13 residues. CDR1 LGHNA and CDR2 YSLEER come from the germline V gene. The CDR3 nucleotides read TGCGCCAGCAGCCAACAGGGGAGAAATACGCAGTATTTT. Protein: CASSQQGRNTQYF.

J is TRBJ2-1 and V is TRBV29-1, with 12 bases that match TRBD1. CDR3 length: 14 amino acids. Per the germline V gene, CDR1 is SQVTM and CDR2 is ANQGSEA. J gave up 14 bases and V 6 bases, and 14 bases lay outside the gene matches. Written as DNA, the CDR3 is TGCAGCGTCGGGACAGGGGGCGCATTGGGGCCGGAGTTCTTC. This codes for CSVGTGGALGPEFF.

The chain is built from TRBV18 and TRBJ2-3; no clear D gene. CDR1 KGHSH and CDR2 LQKENI come from the germline V gene. The length of the CDR3 is 15 residues. Between the trimmed V and J ends, which lost 2 bases and 4 bases, there was a span of 13 bases. CDR3 amino acids: CASSPYALSPDTQYF. In DNA, the CDR3 is TGTGCCAGCTCACCATATGCCCTATCACCAGATACGCAGTATTTT.

The chain combines TRBV7-2 with TRBJ2-5; D may be TRBD2 (6 bases). This CDR3 is built from 14 residues. Germline CDR1 and CDR2: SGHTA and FQGNSA. V dropped 10 bases and J dropped 4 bases, with 19 bases sitting between them. The CDR3 loop reads CATGLASPGETQYF. For the CDR3, the DNA is TGTGCCACCGGGCTAGCGAGTCCCGGAGAGACCCAGTACTTC.